The sequence of this TCR beta chain was determined in a study of lymphopenia after photon versus proton radiotherapy. Broader study findings: After lymphocyte nadir, photon-treated repertoires showed oligoclonal expansion, especially CD8+ Temra. A bigger post-nadir fall in TCR diversity correlated inversely with survival time in deceased patients.

Sequenced by immunoSEQ multiplex PCR; TCRdb stores in-frame clones only, minus some. Here the sample spans 75,000 or so clones, around four fifths being singletons. A word on this clone: Antigen specificity is unknown.

The sequence came from a man between 60 and 75 years old with pancreatic cancer. The sample was peripheral blood, taken from a patient treated with proton-based radiotherapy.

This CDR3 is CASSLRLAGNTDTQYF. CDR3 coding DNA: TGTGCCAGCAGCCTGAGACTAGCGGGAAACACAGATACGCAGTATTTT. The V call is TRBV14, the J call TRBJ2-3; 11 positions agree with TRBD2. This CDR3 has 16 residues. The V and J ends lost 4 bases and 2 bases, in that order; junction bases with no gene match: 5. The germline CDR1 and CDR2 sequences are SGHDN and FVKESK. The entire variable domain, with the rest obtained from reference TRBV14 and TRBJ2-3, is as follows: EAGVTQFPSHSVIEKGQTVTLRCDPISGHDNLYWYRRVMGKEIKFLLHFVKESKQDESGMPNNRFLAERTGGTYSTLKVQPAELEDSGVYFCASSLRLAGNTDTQYFGPGTRLTVL.